This T cell receptor beta chain emerged from a study of T-cell memory formation after mild COVID-19. The CDR3 has 10 residues. Germline V CDR1 and CDR2: MNHNY, SVGAGI (reference sequence). Trimming took 10 bases from V and 7 from J, leaving 10 bases between them. TCRdb analysed the 5' RACE reads with MiXCR anew, one entry per CDR3 protein. This sample yields about 600,000 distinct CDR3 sequences, of which about a fifth are seen a single time; roughly 8.1% belongs to the top ten. The gene calls are TRBV6-6 and TRBJ1-1; D not resolved. Sample: PBMCs or a T cell subset sorted from them (not recorded which). The TCR sequence derives from an adult woman who had mild COVID-19 (a few samples of this study predate the infection). Cell type and time point are not known. The CDR3 spells CATARGEAFF. The CDR3 DNA reads TGTGCCACCGCCCGGGGTGAAGCTTTCTTT.